These 24 T cell receptor beta chains share one sample of origin, sequenced in a study of T cell changes during pregnancy in multiple sclerosis. Some clones are missing from TCRdb's copy, which holds only in-frame ones; the method was immunoSEQ multiplex PCR. The repertoire includes 85,000 to 100,000 clones, approximately 90% of them detected once, and around 1% sits in the top ten. This specimen was peripheral blood, taken before pregnancy. The receptors come from a female donor with multiple sclerosis, enrolled in a pregnancy study.

This chain uses TRBV28 with TRBJ2-7; perhaps TRBD1 as D (6 bases). The V end lost 8 bases, the J end lost 1 base, and 18 bases lay between the germline ends. Germline CDR1 is MDHEN and CDR2 is SYDVKM. There are 15 residues in the CDR3. The CDR3 sequence: CASYTGARGSYEQYF. Here the CDR3 DNA reads TGTGCCAGCTACACCGGGGCGAGGGGGTCCTACGAGCAGTACTTC. Drawing the rest from reference TRBV28 and TRBJ2-7, the complete variable domain is DVKVTQSSRYLVKRTGEKVFLECVQDMDHENMFWYRQDPGLGLRLIYFSYDVKMKEKGDIPEGYSVSREKKERFSLILESASTNQTSMYLCASYTGARGSYEQYFGPGTRLTVT.

J is TRBJ2-1 and V is TRBV10-2, with D perhaps matching TRBD2 (5 bases). This CDR3 comprises 16 residues. V was pared by 3 bases and J by 0 bases, with 12 bases between. The germline V gene encodes CDR1 WSHSY and CDR2 SAAADI. CDR3 in DNA: TGCGCCAGCAGTGAAGGGCGGGCAAGCTCCTACAATGAGCAGTTCTTC. This codes for CASSEGRASSYNEQFF.

The chain recombines TRBV30 with TRBJ1-1; D is uncertain. V was shortened by 1 base and J by 5 bases, with 8 bases between the two germline ends. Germline V gene sequence: CDR1 GTSNPN, CDR2 SVGIG (reference sequence). This CDR3 has 12 residues. The CDR3 DNA reads TGTGCCTGGAGTGAGGAGGGAACTGAAGCTTTCTTT. Amino acids: CAWSEEGTEAFF.

The chain has TRBV2 and TRBJ1-1; weak D call: TRBD1 (6 bases). Trimming left V 5 bases short and J 3 bases short, with 13 bases between. This CDR3 region has 14 residues. Per germline, CDR1 SNHLY and CDR2 FYNNEI. The CDR3 DNA reads TGTGCCAGCAGTTACTACAGGGCTTACACTGAAGCTTTCTTT. It codes for CASSYYRAYTEAFF.

The chain uses TRBV7-9 and TRBJ1-4; tentative D call: TRBD1 (6 bases). CDR3 length equals 14 residues. The germline V gene has CDR1 SEHNR and CDR2 FQNEAQ (reference sequence). Trimming stripped 2 bases from V and 5 bases from J, with 9 bases between. The CDR3 is CASSLQGLNEKLFF. DNA of the CDR3: TGTGCCAGCAGCTTACAGGGGTTAAATGAAAAACTGTTTTTT. Based on the CDR3 plus reference TRBV7-9 and TRBJ1-4, the full variable domain is DTGVSQNPRHKITKRGQNVTFRCDPISEHNRLYWYRQTLGQGPEFLTYFQNEAQLEKSRLLSDRFSAERPKGSFSTLEIQRTEQGDSAMYLCASSLQGLNEKLFFGSGTQLSVL.

This chain uses TRBV19 with TRBJ2-3; 10 nucleotides match TRBD2. Losses at the gene ends were 5 bases for V and 4 bases for J; bases not matched to a gene: 3. CDR3 length: 14 residues. Germline V gene sequence: CDR1 LNHDA, CDR2 SQIVND (reference sequence). CDR3 DNA: TGTGCCAGTAGTGTTAGCGGGGGGTCAGATACGCAGTATTTT. Translating gives CASSVSGGSDTQYF.

V and J are TRBV6-5 and TRBJ2-7, with a tentative D call TRBD1 (6 bases). Per germline, CDR1 MNHEY and CDR2 SVGAGI. This CDR3 spans 15 amino acids. The V gene lost 4 bases and the J gene lost 4 bases, with 17 bases spanning the gap. The CDR3 is CASSSAGTPGYEQYF. The DNA for the CDR3 is TGTGCCAGCAGTTCAGCCGGGACACCCGGTTACGAGCAGTACTTC.

The chain uses TRBV10-3 and TRBJ2-1; TRBD1 or TRBD2 may be the D gene (7 bases each). The CDR3 consists of 14 residues. The germline V gene has CDR1 ENHRY and CDR2 SYGVKD. Between the trimmed V and J ends, which lost 10 bases and 0 bases, there was a span of 13 bases. CDR3 sequence reads: CATRGGLSYNEQFF. In nucleotides, the CDR3 is TGTGCCACCAGGGGGGGTCTCTCCTACAATGAGCAGTTCTTC.

The rearrangement links TRBV27 to TRBJ2-7; maybe TRBD2 (7 bases). Germline values: CDR1 MNHEY, CDR2 SMNVEV (reference sequence). There are 15 residues in the CDR3. The ends were cut back, 3 bases at V and 5 bases at J, with 17 bases in the middle. Written as DNA, the CDR3 is TGTGCCAGCAGTTTCGGGGGGCAGGGGCTCAACGAGCAGTACTTC. This sequence encodes CASSFGGQGLNEQYF.

The V call is TRBV9, the J call TRBJ1-3; possibly TRBD1 for D (6 bases). Germline CDR1 is SGDLS and CDR2 is YYNGEE. Between the trimmed V and J ends, which lost 4 bases and 1 base, there was a span of 21 bases. This CDR3 has 18 amino acids. The CDR3 DNA is TGTGCCAGCAGCCCCTATACAGGGAAGATTCGTTCTGGAAACACCATATATTTT. The encoded protein is CASSPYTGKIRSGNTIYF.

This clone was observed a few times. J is TRBJ1-2 and V is TRBV6-5; the D is unclear. Trimming took off 4 bases at V and 6 bases at J, with 18 bases between the two ends. The length of the CDR3 is 15 residues. Per the germline V gene, CDR1 is MNHEY and CDR2 is SVGAGI. This chain's CDR3 is CASSFLSRVSDGYTF. The CDR3 DNA reads as TGTGCCAGCAGTTTCCTCTCTCGAGTATCTGATGGCTACACCTTC.

The rearrangement uses TRBV10-1 and TRBJ1-1, with a weak D call TRBD1 (6 bases). V dropped 3 bases and J dropped 3 bases, with 11 bases sitting between them. This CDR3 region has 14 residues. CDR1 WNHNN and CDR2 SYGVQD come from the germline V gene (reference sequence). The CDR3, as DNA: TGCGCCAGCAGTGACGACCGACAGGACACTGAAGCTTTCTTT. This sequence encodes CASSDDRQDTEAFF.

The V call is TRBV2, the J call TRBJ1-2, with 7 bases aligning to TRBD1. Per germline, CDR1 SNHLY and CDR2 FYNNEI. This CDR3 spans 13 amino acids. Trimming cost V 4 bases and J 2 bases; bases outside gene matches: 1. CDR3 DNA sequence: TGTGCCAGCAGTGCGGGACAGAACTATGGCTACACCTTC. This translates into CASSAGQNYGYTF.

Here the CDR3 reads CASSLYPKATGSSYEQYF. The DNA for the CDR3 is TGTGCCAGCAGCTTATACCCAAAAGCTACAGGGAGTTCCTACGAGCAGTACTTC. The V call is TRBV7-3, the J call TRBJ2-7; possible D gene TRBD1, 6 bases. Trimming shortened V by 2 bases and J by 1 base, and 21 bases separated the two germline ends. The CDR3 loop spans 18 amino acids. Germline lookup yields CDR1 SGHTA and CDR2 FQGTGA.

The chain joins TRBV29-1 to TRBJ2-4; TRBD2 matches 11 bases. The CDR3 totals 15 residues. The V segment lost 6 bases and the J segment 0 bases; nucleotides outside the gene matches: 4. Germline V lookup: CDR1 SQVTM, CDR2 ANQGSEA. This CDR3 reads CSVAGLAGAKNIQYF. The CDR3 DNA follows: TGCAGCGTCGCAGGACTAGCGGGAGCCAAAAACATTCAGTACTTC.

V usage is TRBV9 and J usage is TRBJ1-1; 10 positions match TRBD1. This CDR3 spans 13 amino acids. Germline-derived CDR1 and CDR2 are SGDLS and YYNGEE. The V gene end was trimmed by 7 bases and the J gene end by 1 base; junction bases not matched to a gene: 1. CDR3 DNA sequence: TGTGCCAGCGGGACAGGGGCGAACACTGAAGCTTTCTTT. Amino acid sequence: CASGTGANTEAFF.

The chain uses TRBV5-6 and TRBJ1-2, with a tentative D call TRBD1 (6 bases). V dropped 4 bases and J dropped 4 bases, with 14 bases sitting between them. The CDR3 is 14 amino acids. Germline CDR1 SGHDT, CDR2 YYEEEE. CDR3: CASSPQGNRYGYTF. CDR3 sequence (DNA): TGTGCCAGCAGCCCCCAGGGGAATCGCTATGGCTACACCTTC.

The chain has TRBV15 and TRBJ1-2; TRBD1 aligns across 9 bases. J gave up 5 bases and V 3 bases, and 4 bases lay outside the gene matches. Germline V gene data show CDR1 as LNHNV and CDR2 as YYDKDF (reference sequence). The CDR3 runs to 14 residues. The CDR3 sequence: CATSRLGQGYGYTF. CDR3 DNA: TGTGCCACCAGCAGGCTGGGACAGGGATATGGCTACACCTTC.

This chain links TRBV5-1 with TRBJ2-1; tentative D call: TRBD2 (5 bases). The CDR3 consists of 15 residues. V was clipped by 0 bases and J by 0 bases, with 7 bases between them. Per the germline V gene, CDR1 is SGHRS and CDR2 is YFSETQ. CDR3 bases: TGCGCCAGCAGCTTGGGAGGGAACTCCTACAATGAGCAGTTCTTC. Its protein is CASSLGGNSYNEQFF.

The chain has TRBV11-2 and TRBJ2-7; TRBD2 might be the D (5 bases). Trimming shortened V by 2 bases and J by 2 bases, and 13 bases separated the two germline ends. The germline V gene encodes CDR1 SGHAT and CDR2 FQNNGV. CDR3 length equals 15 residues. CDR3 DNA sequence: TGTGCCAGCAGCTTACTGCTGTCCGGGACCTACGAGCAGTACTTC. Translating it yields CASSLLLSGTYEQYF.

The chain carries TRBV29-1 and TRBJ1-2; D perhaps matches TRBD1 (6 bases). Germline loops: CDR1 SQVTM, CDR2 ANQGSEA. This CDR3 region has 15 residues. The V and J ends lost 5 bases and 1 base respectively, with 17 bases between them. CDR3 region: CSVTLGQPLNYGYTF. CDR3 nucleotide sequence: TGCAGCGTTACCCTAGGACAGCCACTTAACTATGGCTACACCTTC.

V gene TRBV30 combines with J gene TRBJ1-5; weak D call: TRBD1 (6 bases). The CDR3 extends over 14 amino acids. Germline V gene sequence: CDR1 GTSNPN, CDR2 SVGIG (reference sequence). The V gene lost 0 bases and the J gene lost 3 bases, with 9 bases spanning the gap. The CDR3 DNA is TGTGCCTGGAGTGTATTGGGACACAATCAGCCCCAGCATTTT. It codes for CAWSVLGHNQPQHF. Full variable domain (outside the CDR3, taken from reference TRBV30 and TRBJ1-5): SQTIHQWPATLVQPVGSPLSLECTVEGTSNPNLYWYRQAAGRGLQLLFYSVGIGQISSEVPQNLSASRPQDRQFILSSKKLLLSDSGFYLCAWSVLGHNQPQHFGDGTRLSIL.

The genes are TRBV2 and TRBJ2-5, with a weak D call TRBD1 (5 bases). CDR1 is SNHLY and CDR2 is FYNNEI in the germline V gene. The CDR3 totals 17 residues. Trimming pared 1 base from V and 3 bases from J, leaving 18 bases between. CDR3 in amino acids: CASSEGAGLMVKETQYF. The CDR3 nucleotides are TGTGCCAGCAGTGAAGGGGCAGGGCTAATGGTAAAAGAGACCCAGTACTTC.

The chain recombines TRBV19 with TRBJ1-5; 11 bases align to TRBD1. The V gene's germline CDR1 is LNHDA and CDR2 SQIVND (reference sequence). V lost 5 bases and J lost 4; bases outside the gene matches: 10. The CDR3 is 17 residues long. The CDR3 here is CASSPRTGGASNQPQHF. In nucleotides, the CDR3 is TGTGCCAGTAGTCCCCGGACAGGGGGCGCGTCTAATCAGCCCCAGCATTTT.